This T cell receptor beta chain stems from a study of STAT5B mutations in CD4+ large granular lymphocyte leukemia. This CDR3 is built from 15 residues. CDR1 is SGHNT and CDR2 is YENEEA in the germline V gene. V dropped 3 bases and J dropped 3; count of bases not matched to a gene: 2. This table comes from immunoSEQ multiplex PCR, and its TCRdb copy is limited to in-frame clones, with some not included. Of more than 20,000 clones listed, 60% to 80% are singletons. The genes are TRBV11-3 and TRBJ2-7; 13 bases are a match to TRBD2. The specimen sequenced was CD4+ T cells from blood buffy coats. The sequence came from a human donor in good health. CDR3 sequence (DNA): TGTGCCAGCAGCTTTACTAGCGGGGGGGGCTACGAGCAGTACTTC. It translates to CASSFTSGGGYEQYF.